This T cell receptor beta chain was identified during a study of cytomegalovirus exposure and HLA in healthy donors. Study-level background: The 130 or so validation repertoires and the approximately 640 first-cohort repertoires shared a platform, a later analysis reported. The study's findings and limits: Most TCRs appeared rarely, but some public TCRs recurred in many donors.

In the case of this clone: What it binds is unknown.

Produced via immunoSEQ multiplex PCR; TCRdb's table is partial and in-frame only. Altogether some 110,000 clones are present, around 86% being singletons, with the ten largest covering under 5%. The material sequenced was PBMCs. The receptor comes from a man aged 18 to 29 in good health and CMV-seronegative.

The chain's CDR3 is CASSPSWGQSHEQYF. The CDR3 bases are TGTGCCAGCAGTCCCTCGTGGGGGCAAAGTCACGAGCAGTACTTC. The rearrangement uses TRBV27 and TRBJ2-7, with D perhaps matching TRBD1 (6 bases). There are 15 residues in the CDR3. V lost 5 bases and J 5 bases, leaving 19 bases between the germline ends. Germline V lookup: CDR1 MNHEY, CDR2 SMNVEV (reference sequence).